The entry below gives a single TCR beta chain sequence along with its context. There is no known antigen for this receptor. Base qualities are not provided; no much larger clone lies one nucleotide away. The sample belongs to a study of cytotoxic CD8 clonotypes in ibrutinib-treated CLL (TCRdb year 2021). About the study as a whole: In this cohort, approximately 14 patients were treatment-naive and ten to twelve were relapsed/refractory, while under 18 had unmutated IGHV. Responses were partial in approximately 24 patients and complete in 2; after median approximately 69 months follow-up, about 15 stayed in remission and about twelve progressed. The response samples were drawn at a median of roughly twelve months into treatment, with a range of about 6 to 36 months. An average of about 250,000 productive templates and approximately 91,000 productive rearrangements was obtained per sample. Longitudinal samples were obtainable from 26 of the 86 participants in the trial. Cryopreserved peripheral blood mononuclear cells were obtained prior to treatment, at the time of response, and at either disease progression or sustained remission. Every sample from remission and from progressive disease was obtained while the patients were still on ibrutinib.

Roughly 2 micrograms of genomic DNA were extracted from cryopreserved PBMCs for TCR beta library preparation. Longitudinal blood samples from CLL patients receiving ibrutinib monotherapy were subjected to high-throughput TCR beta sequencing. The patients took part in an open-label, single-center phase 2 trial of ibrutinib monotherapy. What the research found in general, with its limitations: Public clonotypes were rare and either shrank or stayed stable during treatment, and the rise in clonality at ibrutinib response reflected expansion of private clonotypes. Clonality rose at ibrutinib response, remained stable during sustained remission, and dropped back toward baseline at progression. Baseline clonality was found to be higher than that of age-matched healthy donors and was strongly correlated with circulating CD8+ T-cell counts. Sampling times were not matched between patients in sustained remission and patients whose disease was progressing, and lymph node repertoires were not examined.

CDR1 and CDR2 are read off the germline V gene (reference sequence) as SGHNT and YYREEE. The CDR3 spans 15 residues, from the cysteine through the phenylalanine. Just CDR3 DNA is preserved here, 45 bases in frame from base 1. V is pared back by 0 bases and J by 8 bases, with 14 bases lying between the germline termini. On a MiSeq, deep resolution sequencing aimed for a depth between 1 in 1 million and 1 in 200,000 T cells, with each clonotype covered about 9.2x on average. TCR beta libraries were generated with the immunoSEQ hsTCRB Kit. In the original analysis: ImmunoSEQ Data Assistant and ImmunoSEQ Analyzer were used for data analysis, and V, D and J genes were assigned according to IMGT definitions. Clonality, which ranges from 0 to 1, was calculated by subtracting the normalized Shannon entropy of productive rearrangement frequencies from one. Public clonotype analysis was restricted to overrepresented clonotypes comprising at least 0.05% of each patient's repertoire. About a dozen age-matched healthy donor repertoires from immuneACCESS were used as controls for clonality. Drawn from immuneACCESS, this table holds only the in-frame rearrangements with V and J called that TCRdb kept. Clones are partly lost; checked studies trace under half to an unresolved V gene and leave the rest unexplained. V, J and clone size derive from that table, while D and trimming were established from the DNA sequence. The sample includes 12,000 to 15,000 clones, with more than 45% observed a single time. The ten largest clones add up to 34% of the sample.

Here the chain combines TRBV5-4 and TRBJ1-4, with the D gene not clear enough to name. This clonotype was sampled from a human donor with chronic lymphocytic leukemia. The sample was PBMCs, taken at an approximately 25-month disease-progression time point, from a patient treated with ibrutinib. The DNA is as follows: TGTGCCAGCAGCTTGGGCGAGGTGGCAGCAGAAAAACTGTTTTTT. Translated, this is CASSLGEVAAEKLFF.